These T cell receptor beta chains were read from a single sample in a study of T-cell reconstitution after alpha-beta-depleted transplantation in children. TCRdb re-called the PCR reads through MiXCR, storing one row per CDR3 protein. The sample includes fewer than 150,000 distinct CDR3 sequences, roughly 10% of them seen just once. The sequencing used PBMCs, mostly from graft donor cells, collected 180 days after TCRalphabeta/CD19-depleted stem cell transplant. These receptors were obtained from a girl younger than two who had a stem cell transplant for combined immunodeficiency, so the T cells may come from the graft donor. CDR3s include the opening cysteine and the closing phenylalanine or tryptophan. The D gene is left open where the match is weak. The size of a clone is reported for some rows only, either as once, few or many, or as a class for expanded clones.

TRBJ1-2,few,TRBV12-3/TRBV12-4,NA,TGTGCCAGCACCGAACGACTCCTGACCCCCTATGGCTACACCTTC,CASTERLLTPYGYTF
TRBJ2-7,NA,TRBV6-5,NA,TGTGCCAGCAGTTACTCAGACGTCAAAGGGCCCTACGAGCAGTACTTC,CASSYSDVKGPYEQYF
TRBJ2-7,NA,TRBV25-1,TRBD1,TGTGCCAGCAGTGAATTCGGCAGGGGGCGAGGCGAGCAGTACTTC,CASSEFGRGRGEQYF
TRBJ1-3,many,TRBV10-3,NA,TGTGCCATCACCGGGTCCATCTCTGGAAACACCATATATTTT,CAITGSISGNTIYF
TRBJ2-2,NA,TRBV12-3/TRBV12-4,TRBD2,TGTGCCAGCAGTTTCAGGGCGGGAGTTAACACCGGGGAGCTGTTTTTT,CASSFRAGVNTGELFF
TRBJ1-4,many,TRBV9,NA,TGTGCCAGCAGCGTAGATGCAACTAATGAAAAACTGTTTTTT,CASSVDATNEKLFF
TRBJ1-3,few,TRBV29-1,NA,TGCAGCGCCAACACACAGGGAGGAAACACCATATATTTT,CSANTQGGNTIYF
TRBJ2-1,few,TRBV6-5,TRBD2,TGTGCCAGCAGTTACACGACCGGGACTAGCGAATACAATGAGCAGTTCTTC,CASSYTTGTSEYNEQFF
TRBJ1-2,few,TRBV19,TRBD1,TGTGCCAGTAGCCAGACAGGGACTGGCTACACCTTC,CASSQTGTGYTF
TRBJ1-2,few,TRBV24-1,NA,TGTGCCACCAGTGATCTGCAGCGCTACACCTTC,CATSDLQRYTF
TRBJ2-2,NA,TRBV12-3/TRBV12-4,NA,TGTGCCAGCAGTTTAGACGGGGGCACCGGGGAGCTGTTTTTT,CASSLDGGTGELFF
TRBJ2-1,many,TRBV18,NA,TGTGCCAGCTCACCCCAGGCAGGAGCCTACAATGAGCAGTTCTTC,CASSPQAGAYNEQFF
TRBJ2-1,few,TRBV20-1,TRBD2,TGCAGTGCTTATAGCGGGGGAACTAACAATGAGCAGTTCTTC,CSAYSGGTNNEQFF
TRBJ1-2,NA,TRBV10-3,NA,TGTGCCATCAGTCTAGAAAGACAGGGCTACACCTTC,CAISLERQGYTF
TRBJ1-3,few,TRBV12-3/TRBV12-4,TRBD1,TGTGCCAGCAGCCCACCGGGACAGGGGTCTGGAAACACCATATATTTT,CASSPPGQGSGNTIYF
TRBJ2-5,few,TRBV20-1,NA,TGCAGTGCTAGAGGGTTGTTCAGCAGGGGTGATCCCCAGTACTTC,CSARGLFSRGDPQYF
TRBJ1-2,few,TRBV7-9,NA,TGTGCCAGCAGCCGGGACACCCCCTACTATGGCTACACCTTC,CASSRDTPYYGYTF
TRBJ2-5,NA,TRBV18,TRBD2,TGTGCCAGCTCCCTGACTAGCGGGGGAGTGGAGACCCAGTACTTC,CASSLTSGGVETQYF
TRBJ2-7,few,TRBV19,NA,TGTGCCAGTAGTGTCGTTGGGAGCTCCTACGAGCAGTACTTC,CASSVVGSSYEQYF
TRBJ1-6,NA,TRBV7-3,NA,TGTGCCAGCAGCTTATTTGGCGGCTATAATTCACCCCTCCACTTT,CASSLFGGYNSPLHF
TRBJ1-5,few,TRBV28,NA,TGTGCCAGCAGTCTCACCACGCCCTGGGTTTCTGGAAGCAATCAGCCCCAGCATTTT,CASSLTTPWVSGSNQPQHF
TRBJ2-5,many,TRBV29-1,NA,TGCAGCGTTGAAGATATGGCAGGGAGTCACCAAGAGACCCAGTACTTC,CSVEDMAGSHQETQYF
TRBJ2-1,NA,TRBV7-2,NA,TGTGCCAGCAGCCCTATCCGGGGAATCTACAATGAGCAGTTCTTC,CASSPIRGIYNEQFF
TRBJ2-5,many,TRBV18,NA,TGTGCCAGCTCACCGACAGTGAGGGAGACCCAGTACTTC,CASSPTVRETQYF
TRBJ2-3,few,TRBV5-1,TRBD1,TGCGCCAGCAGCTTGTTACAGGGGGGAGGCACAGATACGCAGTATTTT,CASSLLQGGGTDTQYF
TRBJ2-1,few,TRBV7-2,TRBD2,TGTGCCACCTCGAAAGCGGGGGGGCCGGGTGGCGAGCAGTTCTTC,CATSKAGGPGGEQFF
TRBJ2-5,NA,TRBV5-1,NA,TGCGCCAGCAAGGAGGTAGGGCAAGAGACCCAGTACTTC,CASKEVGQETQYF
TRBJ2-5,NA,TRBV12-3/TRBV12-4,NA,TGTGCCAGCAGTTTTGAAGGGTTGGTCGGAGAGACCCAGTACTTC,CASSFEGLVGETQYF
TRBJ1-1,many,TRBV30,NA,TGTGCCTGGAGTGCAGGGTCTTTCGGCACTGAAGCTTTCTTT,CAWSAGSFGTEAFF
TRBJ2-7,many,TRBV7-2,NA,TGTGCCAGCAGCTTCCGGATTACCTCCTACGAGCAGTACTTC,CASSFRITSYEQYF
TRBJ2-3,few,TRBV20-1,NA,TGCAGTGCCACAATTCGGAGGGAGGATACGCAGTATTTT,CSATIRREDTQYF
TRBJ1-1,few,TRBV10-3,NA,TGTGCCACCTCGCAACTCAACACTGAAGCTTTCTTT,CATSQLNTEAFF
TRBJ2-7,many,TRBV29-1,NA,TGCAGCGTTGCAGAGACAGGCTACGAGCAGTACTTC,CSVAETGYEQYF
TRBJ2-1,few,TRBV20-1,TRBD2,TGCAGTGCTGGGACTAGCGGGAGTGCTGAGCAGTTCTTC,CSAGTSGSAEQFF
TRBJ1-3,NA,TRBV5-1,TRBD1,TGCGCCAGCAGCTTGGGGCAAGGGGGCGCCTCTGGAAACACCATATATTTT,CASSLGQGGASGNTIYF
TRBJ2-5,NA,TRBV7-9,NA,TGTGCCAGCAGTTACTGGTCGTACCAAGAGACCCAGTACTTC,CASSYWSYQETQYF
TRBJ1-5,NA,TRBV20-1,NA,TGCAGTGCTAGCGTAGATAGCAATCAGCCCCAGCATTTT,CSASVDSNQPQHF